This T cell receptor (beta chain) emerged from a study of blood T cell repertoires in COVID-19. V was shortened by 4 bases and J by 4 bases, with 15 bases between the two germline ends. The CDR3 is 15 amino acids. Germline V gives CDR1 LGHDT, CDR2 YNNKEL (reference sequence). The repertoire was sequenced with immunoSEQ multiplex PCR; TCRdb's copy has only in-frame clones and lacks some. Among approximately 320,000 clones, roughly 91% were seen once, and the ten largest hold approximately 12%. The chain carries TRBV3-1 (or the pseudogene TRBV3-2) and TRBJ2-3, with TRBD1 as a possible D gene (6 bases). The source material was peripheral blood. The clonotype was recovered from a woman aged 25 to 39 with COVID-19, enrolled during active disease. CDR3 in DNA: TGTGCCAGCAGCCTGGACAGTGAAGGCGCAGATACGCAGTATTTT. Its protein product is CASSLDSEGADTQYF.